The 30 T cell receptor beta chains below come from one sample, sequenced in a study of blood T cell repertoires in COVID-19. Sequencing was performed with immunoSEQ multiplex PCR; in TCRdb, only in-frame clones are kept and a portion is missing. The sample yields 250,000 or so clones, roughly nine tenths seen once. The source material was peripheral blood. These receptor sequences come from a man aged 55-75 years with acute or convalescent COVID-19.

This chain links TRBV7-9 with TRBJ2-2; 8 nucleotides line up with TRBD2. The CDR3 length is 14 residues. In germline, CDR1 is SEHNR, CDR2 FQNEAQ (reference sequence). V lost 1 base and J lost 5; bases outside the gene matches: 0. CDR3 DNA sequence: TGTGCCAGCAGCTTAGGCGGGGGGACCGGGGAGCTGTTTTTT. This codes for CASSLGGGTGELFF. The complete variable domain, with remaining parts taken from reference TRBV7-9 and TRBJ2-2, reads DTGVSQNPRHKITKRGQNVTFRCDPISEHNRLYWYRQTLGQGPEFLTYFQNEAQLEKSRLLSDRFSAERPKGSFSTLEIQRTEQGDSAMYLCASSLGGGTGELFFGEGSRLTVL.

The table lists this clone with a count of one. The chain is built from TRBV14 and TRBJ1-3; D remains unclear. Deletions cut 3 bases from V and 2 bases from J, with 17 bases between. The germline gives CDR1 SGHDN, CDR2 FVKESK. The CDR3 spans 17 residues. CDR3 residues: CASSHALPTVAGNTIYF. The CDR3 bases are TGTGCCAGCAGCCACGCCCTCCCCACAGTGGCTGGAAACACCATATATTTT.

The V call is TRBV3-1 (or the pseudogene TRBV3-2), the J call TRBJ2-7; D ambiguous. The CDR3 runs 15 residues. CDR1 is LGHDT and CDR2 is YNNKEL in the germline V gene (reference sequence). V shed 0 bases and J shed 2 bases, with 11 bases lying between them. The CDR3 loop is CASSQDWQSAYEQYF. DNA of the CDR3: TGTGCCAGCAGCCAAGACTGGCAGTCTGCCTACGAGCAGTACTTC.

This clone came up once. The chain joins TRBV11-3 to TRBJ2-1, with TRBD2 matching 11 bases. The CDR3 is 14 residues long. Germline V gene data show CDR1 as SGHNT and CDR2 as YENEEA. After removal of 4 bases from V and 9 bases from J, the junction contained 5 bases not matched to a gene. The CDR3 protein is CASSSGLAVGEQFF. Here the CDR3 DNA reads TGTGCCAGCAGCTCGGGACTAGCGGTCGGTGAGCAGTTCTTC. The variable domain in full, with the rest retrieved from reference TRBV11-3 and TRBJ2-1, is EAGVVQSPRYKIIEKKQPVAFWCNPISGHNTLYWYLQNLGQGPELLIRYENEEAVDDSQLPKDRFSAERLKGVDSTLKIQPAELGDSAVYLCASSSGLAVGEQFFGPGTRLTVL.

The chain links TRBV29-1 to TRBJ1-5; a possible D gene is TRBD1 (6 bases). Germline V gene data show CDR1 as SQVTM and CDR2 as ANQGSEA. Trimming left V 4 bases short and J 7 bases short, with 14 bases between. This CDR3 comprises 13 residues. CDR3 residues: CSVGTAAKQPQHF. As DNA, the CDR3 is TGCAGCGTTGGGACAGCGGCCAAGCAGCCCCAGCATTTT.

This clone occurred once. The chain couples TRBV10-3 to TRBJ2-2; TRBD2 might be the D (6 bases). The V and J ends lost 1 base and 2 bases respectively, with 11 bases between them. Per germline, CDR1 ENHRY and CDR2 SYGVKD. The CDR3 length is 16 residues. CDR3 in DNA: TGTGCCATCAGTGAGTTGTGGGAGGTCAACACCGGGGAGCTGTTTTTT. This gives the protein CAISELWEVNTGELFF.

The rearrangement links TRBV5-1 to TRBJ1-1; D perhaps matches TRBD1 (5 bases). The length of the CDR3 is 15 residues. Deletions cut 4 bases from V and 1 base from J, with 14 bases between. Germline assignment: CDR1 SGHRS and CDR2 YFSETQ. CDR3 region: CASSPLGGTNTEAFF. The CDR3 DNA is TGCGCCAGCAGCCCCCTCGGGGGGACGAACACTGAAGCTTTCTTT.

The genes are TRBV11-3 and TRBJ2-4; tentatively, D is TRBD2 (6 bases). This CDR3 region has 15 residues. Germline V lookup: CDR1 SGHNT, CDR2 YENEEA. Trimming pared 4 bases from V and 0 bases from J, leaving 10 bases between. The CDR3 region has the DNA TGTGCCAGCAGCTCGGGAGCATTAGCCAAAAACATTCAGTACTTC. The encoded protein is CASSSGALAKNIQYF.

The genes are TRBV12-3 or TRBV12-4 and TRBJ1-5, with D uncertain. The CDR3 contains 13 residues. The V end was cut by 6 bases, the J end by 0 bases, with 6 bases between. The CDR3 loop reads CASSPSSNQPQHF. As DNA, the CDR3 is TGTGCCAGCAGCCCCAGTAGCAATCAGCCCCAGCATTTT.

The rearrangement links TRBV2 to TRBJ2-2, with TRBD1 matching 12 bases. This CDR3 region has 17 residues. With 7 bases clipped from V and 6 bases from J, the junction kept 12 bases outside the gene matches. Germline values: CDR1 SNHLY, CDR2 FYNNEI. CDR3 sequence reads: CASKRRWDRGPAGELFF. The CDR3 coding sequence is TGTGCCAGCAAAAGGCGTTGGGACAGGGGGCCCGCCGGGGAGCTGTTTTTT.

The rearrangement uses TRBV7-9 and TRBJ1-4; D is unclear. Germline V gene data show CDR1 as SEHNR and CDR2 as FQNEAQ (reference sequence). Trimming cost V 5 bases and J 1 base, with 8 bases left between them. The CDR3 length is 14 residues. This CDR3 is CASSLGGTNEKLFF. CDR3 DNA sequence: TGTGCCAGCAGCCTGGGAGGAACTAATGAAAAACTGTTTTTT.

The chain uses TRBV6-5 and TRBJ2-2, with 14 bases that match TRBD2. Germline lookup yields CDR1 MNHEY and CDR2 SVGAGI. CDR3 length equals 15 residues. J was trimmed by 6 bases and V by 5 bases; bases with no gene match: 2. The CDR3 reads CASSQGLAGAGELFF. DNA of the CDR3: TGTGCCAGCAGTCAGGGACTAGCGGGAGCCGGGGAGCTGTTTTTT.

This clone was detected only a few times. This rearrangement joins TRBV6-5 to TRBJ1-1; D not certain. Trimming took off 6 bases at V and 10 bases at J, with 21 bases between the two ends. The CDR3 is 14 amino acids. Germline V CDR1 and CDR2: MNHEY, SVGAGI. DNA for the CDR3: TGTGCCAGCAGCGGTACCCGGACGTCCGCGGGAGCTTTCTTT. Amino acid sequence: CASSGTRTSAGAFF.

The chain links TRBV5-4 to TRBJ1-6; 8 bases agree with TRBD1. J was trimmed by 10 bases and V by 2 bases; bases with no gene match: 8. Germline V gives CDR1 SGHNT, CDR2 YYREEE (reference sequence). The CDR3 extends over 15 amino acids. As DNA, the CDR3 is TGTGCCAGCAGCTTTTCGGACAGGGACAAATCACCCCTCCACTTT. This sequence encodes CASSFSDRDKSPLHF.

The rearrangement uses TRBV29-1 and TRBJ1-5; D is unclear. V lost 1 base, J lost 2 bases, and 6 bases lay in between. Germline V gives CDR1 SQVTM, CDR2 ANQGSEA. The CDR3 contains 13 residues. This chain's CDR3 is CSVEAGGNQPQHF. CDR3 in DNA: TGCAGCGTTGAAGCCGGGGGCAATCAGCCCCAGCATTTT.

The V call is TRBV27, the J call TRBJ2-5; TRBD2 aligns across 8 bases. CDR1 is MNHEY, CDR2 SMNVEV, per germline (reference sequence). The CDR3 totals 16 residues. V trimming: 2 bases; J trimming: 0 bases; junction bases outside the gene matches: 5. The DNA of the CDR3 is TGTGCCAGCAGTTTACGGGGGGGAGAGTACCAAGAGACCCAGTACTTC. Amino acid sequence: CASSLRGGEYQETQYF.

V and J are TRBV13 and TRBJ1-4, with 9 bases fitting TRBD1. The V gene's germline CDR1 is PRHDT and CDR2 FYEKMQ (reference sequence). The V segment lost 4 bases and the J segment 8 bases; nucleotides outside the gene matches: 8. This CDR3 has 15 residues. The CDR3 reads CASSSRDRENEKLFF. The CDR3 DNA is TGTGCCAGCAGCTCCCGGGACAGGGAAAACGAAAAACTGTTTTTT.

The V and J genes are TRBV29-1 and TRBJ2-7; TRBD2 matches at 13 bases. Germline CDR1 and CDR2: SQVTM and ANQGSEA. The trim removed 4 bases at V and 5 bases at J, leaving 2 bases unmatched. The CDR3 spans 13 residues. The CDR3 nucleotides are TGCAGCGTTGGTGGACTAGCGGGAGACGAGCAGTACTTC. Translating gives CSVGGLAGDEQYF.

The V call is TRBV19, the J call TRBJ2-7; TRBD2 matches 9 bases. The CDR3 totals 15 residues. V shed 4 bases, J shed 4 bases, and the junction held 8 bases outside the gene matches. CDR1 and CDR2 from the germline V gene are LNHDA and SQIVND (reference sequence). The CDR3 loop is CASSTPGSGRYEQYF. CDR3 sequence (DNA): TGTGCCAGTAGTACGCCTGGGAGCGGGAGGTACGAGCAGTACTTC.

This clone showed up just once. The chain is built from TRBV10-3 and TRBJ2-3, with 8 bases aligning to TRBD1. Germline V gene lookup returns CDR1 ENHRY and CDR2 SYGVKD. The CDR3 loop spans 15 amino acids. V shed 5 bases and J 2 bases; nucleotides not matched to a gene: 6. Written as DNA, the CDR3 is TGTGCCATCAGTAATGACAGGGGTTTCACAGATACGCAGTATTTT. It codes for CAISNDRGFTDTQYF.

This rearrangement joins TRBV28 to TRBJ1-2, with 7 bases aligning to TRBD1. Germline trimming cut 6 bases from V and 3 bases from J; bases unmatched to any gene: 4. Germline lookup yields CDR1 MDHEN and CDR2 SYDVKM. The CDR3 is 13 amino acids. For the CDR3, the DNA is TGTGCCAGCAGGGGACAGTCCCACTATGGCTACACCTTC. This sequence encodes CASRGQSHYGYTF.

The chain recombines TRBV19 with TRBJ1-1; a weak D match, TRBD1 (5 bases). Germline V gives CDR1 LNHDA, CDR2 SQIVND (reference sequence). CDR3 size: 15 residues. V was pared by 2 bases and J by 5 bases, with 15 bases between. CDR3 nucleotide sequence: TGTGCCAGTAGTATACAAGACGGCCCAGGGACTGAAGCTTTCTTT. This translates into CASSIQDGPGTEAFF. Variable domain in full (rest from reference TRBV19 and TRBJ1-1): DGGITQSPKYLFRKEGQNVTLSCEQNLNHDAMYWYRQDPGQGLRLIYYSQIVNDFQKGDIAEGYSVSREKKESFPLTVTSAQKNPTAFYLCASSIQDGPGTEAFFGQGTRLTVV.

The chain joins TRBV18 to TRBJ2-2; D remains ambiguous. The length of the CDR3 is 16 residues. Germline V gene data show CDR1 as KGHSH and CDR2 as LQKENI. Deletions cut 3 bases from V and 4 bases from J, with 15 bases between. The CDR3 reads CASSPTPSPGTGELFF. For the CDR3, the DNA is TGTGCCAGCTCACCGACCCCCTCCCCGGGCACCGGGGAGCTGTTTTTT. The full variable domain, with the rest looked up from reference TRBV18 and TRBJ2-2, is NAGVMQNPRHLVRRRGQEARLRCSPMKGHSHVYWYRQLPEEGLKFMVYLQKENIIDESGMPKERFSAEFPKEGPSILRIQQVVRGDSAAYFCASSPTPSPGTGELFFGEGSRLTVL.

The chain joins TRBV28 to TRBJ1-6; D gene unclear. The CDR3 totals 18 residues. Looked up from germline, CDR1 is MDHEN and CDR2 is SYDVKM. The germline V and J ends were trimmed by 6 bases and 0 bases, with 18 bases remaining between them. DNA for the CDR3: TGTGCCAGCAGCATAGGAGGCAGGCCGAGCTCCTATAATTCACCCCTCCACTTT. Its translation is CASSIGGRPSSYNSPLHF.

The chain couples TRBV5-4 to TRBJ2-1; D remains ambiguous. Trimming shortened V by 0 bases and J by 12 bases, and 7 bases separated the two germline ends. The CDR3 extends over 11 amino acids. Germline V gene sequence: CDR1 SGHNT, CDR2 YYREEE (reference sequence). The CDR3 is CASSLGLWQFF. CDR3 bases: TGTGCCAGCAGCTTGGGACTTTGGCAGTTCTTC. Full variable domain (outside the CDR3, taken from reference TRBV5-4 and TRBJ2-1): ETGVTQSPTHLIKTRGQQVTLRCSSQSGHNTVSWYQQALGQGPQFIFQYYREEENGRGNFPPRFSGLQFPNYSSELNVNALELDDSALYLCASSLGLWQFFGPGTRLTVL.

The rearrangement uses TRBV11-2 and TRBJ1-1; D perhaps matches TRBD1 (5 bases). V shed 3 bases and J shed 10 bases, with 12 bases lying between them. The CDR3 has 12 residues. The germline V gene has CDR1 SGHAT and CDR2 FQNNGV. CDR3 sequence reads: CASSFGTSGAFF. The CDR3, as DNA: TGTGCCAGCAGCTTTGGGACTAGTGGAGCTTTCTTT.

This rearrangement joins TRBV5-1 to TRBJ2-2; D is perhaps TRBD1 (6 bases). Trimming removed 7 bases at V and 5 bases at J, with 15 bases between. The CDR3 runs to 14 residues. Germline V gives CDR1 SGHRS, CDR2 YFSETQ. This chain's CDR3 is CASRDTLGTGELFF. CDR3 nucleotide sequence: TGCGCCAGCCGGGACACCCTTGGGACCGGGGAGCTGTTTTTT.

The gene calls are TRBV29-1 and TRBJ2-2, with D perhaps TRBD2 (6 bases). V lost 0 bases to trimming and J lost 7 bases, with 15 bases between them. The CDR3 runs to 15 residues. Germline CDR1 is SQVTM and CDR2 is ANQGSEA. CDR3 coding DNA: TGCAGCGTTGAAGATAGACTCCTGCGGGGCGGGGAGCTGTTTTTT. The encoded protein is CSVEDRLLRGGELFF.

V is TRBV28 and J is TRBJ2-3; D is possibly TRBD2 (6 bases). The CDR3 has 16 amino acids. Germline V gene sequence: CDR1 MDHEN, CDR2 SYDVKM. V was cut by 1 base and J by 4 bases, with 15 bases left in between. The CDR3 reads CASSLLGRERSDTQYF. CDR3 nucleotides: TGTGCCAGCAGTTTATTAGGCCGGGAGCGGTCAGATACGCAGTATTTT.

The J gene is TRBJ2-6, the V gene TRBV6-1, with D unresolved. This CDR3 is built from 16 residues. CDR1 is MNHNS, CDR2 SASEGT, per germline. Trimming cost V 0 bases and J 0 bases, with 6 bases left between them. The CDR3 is CASSEASYSGANVLTF. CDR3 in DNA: TGTGCCAGCAGTGAAGCGAGCTACTCTGGGGCCAACGTCCTGACTTTC.